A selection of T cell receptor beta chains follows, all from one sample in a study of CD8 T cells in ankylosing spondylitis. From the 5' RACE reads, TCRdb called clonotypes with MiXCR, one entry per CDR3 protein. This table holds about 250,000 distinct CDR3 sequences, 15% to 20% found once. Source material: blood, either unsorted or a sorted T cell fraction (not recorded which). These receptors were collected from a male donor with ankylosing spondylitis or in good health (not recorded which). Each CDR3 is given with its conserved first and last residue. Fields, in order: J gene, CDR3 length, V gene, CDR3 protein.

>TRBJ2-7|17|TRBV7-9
CASSLAGQGGPSYEQYF
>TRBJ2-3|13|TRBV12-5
CASGPYETDTQYF
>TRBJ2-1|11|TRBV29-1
CSVEGDNEQFF
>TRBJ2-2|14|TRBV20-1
CSASGHANTGELFF
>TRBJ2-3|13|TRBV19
CASSIFREDTQYF
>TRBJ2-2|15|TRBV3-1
CASRSLREDTGELFF
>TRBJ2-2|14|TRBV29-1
CSVHTGSNTGELFF
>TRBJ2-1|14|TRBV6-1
CASEASGSFNEQFF
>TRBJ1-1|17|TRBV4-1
CASSQTPGQGRDTEAFF
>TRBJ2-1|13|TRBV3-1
CASSPGFVKEQFF
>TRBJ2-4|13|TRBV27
CASRRGLDDIQYF
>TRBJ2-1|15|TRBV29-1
CSVEWRESSYNEQFF
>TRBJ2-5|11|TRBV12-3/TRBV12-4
CASSIIGRLYF
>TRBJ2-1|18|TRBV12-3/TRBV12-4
CASSFIARDSKNYNEQFF